Below are 5 T cell receptor beta chains sequenced from a single sample in a study of CD8+CD57+ T cells in acquired aplastic anemia. The patients chosen for sequencing had shown expansion of CD8+CD57+ cells (detected by flow cytometry). For CDR3 and TCR beta VDJ profiling, genomic DNA was the template used. TCRdb called the reads again in MiXCR, with one record for every CDR3 protein. The sample lists 150,000 to 200,000 distinct CDR3 sequences; less than 60% were seen once. What was sequenced was sorted CD4+, CD8+, or CD8+CD57+ T cells (not recorded which) from PBMCs. All receptors come from a human donor with aplastic anemia.

This clonotype appeared a few times. It may be a read error: a sequence one base away is much more abundant. The chain uses TRBV5-4 and TRBJ2-7; 10 bases line up with TRBD2. The V and J ends lost 4 bases and 7 bases, in that order; junction bases with no gene match: 5. The germline V gene encodes CDR1 SGHNT and CDR2 YYREEE (reference sequence). The CDR3 length is 13 residues. In DNA form, the CDR3 reads TGTGCCAGCAGCGCTAGCGGGAGCTATGAGCAGTACTTC. Its translation is CASSASGSYEQYF.

This clonotype has a count of ten or more. V gene TRBV6-1 combines with J gene TRBJ2-7, with D unresolved. CDR1 MNHNS and CDR2 SASEGT come from the germline V gene. The CDR3 has 14 amino acids. V was shortened by 5 bases and J by 6 bases, with 17 bases between the two germline ends. CDR3 region: CASSRIPDPGEQYF. Written as DNA, the CDR3 is TGTGCCAGCAGTCGGATCCCCGATCCCGGCGAGCAGTACTTC.

V and J are TRBV5-1 and TRBJ2-7; D is perhaps TRBD1 (6 bases). Between the trimmed V and J ends, which lost 4 bases and 4 bases, there was a span of 18 bases. Germline CDR1 SGHRS, CDR2 YFSETQ. The CDR3 is 15 amino acids. The CDR3, as DNA: TGCGCCAGCAGCCCTGTCGCAGGGACATCTTACGAGCAGTACTTC. It is translated as CASSPVAGTSYEQYF.

Remarks on this clonotype: Likely a read error: the CDR3 ends without its conserved phenylalanine or tryptophan. This chain uses TRBV6-2 or TRBV6-3 with TRBJ2-7, with 7 bases that match TRBD1. The V gene's germline CDR1 is MNHEY and CDR2 SVGEGT. The CDR3 has 15 residues. The junction had 9 bases not matched to a gene; V was cut back by 4 bases and J by 3 bases. Here the CDR3 reads CASSFRQGRDYEQYL. The CDR3 region has the DNA TGTGCCAGCAGTTTCCGACAGGGAAGAGACTACGAGCAGTACCTC.

About this clonotype itself: Just one base apart from a much larger clone, this may be a read error. V is TRBV5-1 and J is TRBJ2-1; a possible D gene is TRBD2 (6 bases). This CDR3 has 15 amino acids. The germline V gene encodes CDR1 SGHRS and CDR2 YFSETQ. The CDR3 sequence is CASSLGDSNYNGQFF. The CDR3, as DNA: TGCGCCAGCAGCTTGGGGGACTCCAACTACAATGGGCAGTTCTTC.